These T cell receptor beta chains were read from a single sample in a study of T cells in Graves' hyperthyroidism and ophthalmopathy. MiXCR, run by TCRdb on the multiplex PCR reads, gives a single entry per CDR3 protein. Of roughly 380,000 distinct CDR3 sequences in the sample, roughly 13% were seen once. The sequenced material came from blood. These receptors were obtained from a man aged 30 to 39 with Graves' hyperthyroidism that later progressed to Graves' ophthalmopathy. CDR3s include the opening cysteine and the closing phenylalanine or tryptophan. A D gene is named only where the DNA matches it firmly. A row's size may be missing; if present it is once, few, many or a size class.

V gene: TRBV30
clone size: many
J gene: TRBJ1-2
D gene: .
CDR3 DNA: TGTGCCTGGACCCCCGTGGGGCGTAACTATGGCTACACCTTC
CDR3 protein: CAWTPVGRNYGYTF

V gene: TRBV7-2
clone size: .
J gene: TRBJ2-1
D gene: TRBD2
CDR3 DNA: TGTGCCAGCAGCTTAGCGTTGACTAGAGCGGGAGGTACGGGAAGTGAGCAGTTCTTC
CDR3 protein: CASSLALTRAGGTGSEQFF

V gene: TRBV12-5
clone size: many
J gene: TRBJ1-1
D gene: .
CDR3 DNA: TGTGCTAGTGGTTTGGCGACAGTGAACACTGAAGCTTTCTTT
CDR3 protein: CASGLATVNTEAFF

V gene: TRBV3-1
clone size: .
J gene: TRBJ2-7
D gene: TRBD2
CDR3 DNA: TGTGCCAGCAGCCCCCATCGGATAGCGGGGAACTACGAGCAGTACTTC
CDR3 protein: CASSPHRIAGNYEQYF

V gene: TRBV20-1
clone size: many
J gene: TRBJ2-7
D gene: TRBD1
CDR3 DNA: TGCAGGGCAATCCGGGACAGGCTCTCCTACGAGCAGTACTTC
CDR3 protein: CRAIRDRLSYEQYF

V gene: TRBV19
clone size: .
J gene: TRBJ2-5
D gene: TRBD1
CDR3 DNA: TGTGCCAGTAGTCCAGGACAGGGGAGGCCAGAGACCCAGTACTTC
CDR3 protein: CASSPGQGRPETQYF

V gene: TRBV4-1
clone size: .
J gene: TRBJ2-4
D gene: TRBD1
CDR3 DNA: TGCGCCAGCAGCCAACCGACAGGGGGGAAAAACATTCAGTACTTC
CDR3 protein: CASSQPTGGKNIQYF

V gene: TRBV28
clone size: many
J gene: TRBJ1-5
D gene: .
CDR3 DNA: TGTGCCAGCAGTTTATTGGGGGGAACGGGCAATCAGCCCCAGCATTTT
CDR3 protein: CASSLLGGTGNQPQHF

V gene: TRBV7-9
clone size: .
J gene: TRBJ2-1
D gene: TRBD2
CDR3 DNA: TGTGCCAGCAGCTTTATAGCGGGGGGGAGCTCCTACAATGAGCAGTTCTTC
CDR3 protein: CASSFIAGGSSYNEQFF

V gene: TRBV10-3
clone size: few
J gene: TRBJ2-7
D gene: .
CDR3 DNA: TGTGCCATCAGCCGACAGGCGTCCTACGAGCAGTACTTC
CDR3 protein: CAISRQASYEQYF

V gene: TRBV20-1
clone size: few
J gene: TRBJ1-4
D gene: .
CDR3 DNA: TGCAAGTACCGGGACGGTAATGAAAAACTGTTTTTT
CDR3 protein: CKYRDGNEKLFF

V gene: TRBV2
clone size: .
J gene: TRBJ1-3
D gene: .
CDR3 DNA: TGTGCCGGTTTACGGGGACACCTCTCTGGAAACACCATATATTTT
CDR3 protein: CAGLRGHLSGNTIYF

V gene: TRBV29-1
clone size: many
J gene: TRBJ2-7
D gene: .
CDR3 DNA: TGCAGCGTTGCTTCGTCTACGATCGAGCAGTACTTC
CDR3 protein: CSVASSTIEQYF

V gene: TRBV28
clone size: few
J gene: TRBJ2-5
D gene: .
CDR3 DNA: TGTGCCAGCACCTCCGAAGAGACCCAGTACTTC
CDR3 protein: CASTSEETQYF

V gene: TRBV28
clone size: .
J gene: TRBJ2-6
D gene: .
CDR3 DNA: TGTGCCAGCAGTTTATTACAGGTTCGTGTCGCCAACGTCCTGACTTTC
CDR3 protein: CASSLLQVRVANVLTF

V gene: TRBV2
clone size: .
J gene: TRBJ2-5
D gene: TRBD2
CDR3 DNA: TGTGCCAGCAGTGAAGGCGGACTAGCGGAAGAGACCCAGTACTTC
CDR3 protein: CASSEGGLAEETQYF

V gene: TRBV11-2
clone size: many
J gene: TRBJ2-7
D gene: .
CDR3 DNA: TGTGCCAGCAGCTTCGACCGGACGGTCTCCTACGAGCAGTACTTC
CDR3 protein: CASSFDRTVSYEQYF

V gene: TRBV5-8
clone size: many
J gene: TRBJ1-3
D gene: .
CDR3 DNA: TGTGCCAGCAGCTTGGGGGCTTCCTCTGGAAACACCATATATTTT
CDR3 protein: CASSLGASSGNTIYF

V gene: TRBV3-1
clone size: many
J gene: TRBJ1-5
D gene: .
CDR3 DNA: TGTGCCAGCAGCCCGACCCCCGTTCAGCCCCAGCATTTT
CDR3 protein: CASSPTPVQPQHF

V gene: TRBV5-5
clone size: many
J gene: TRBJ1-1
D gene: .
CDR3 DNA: TGTGCCAGCAGCCAGGAACACGGACGGACCCTCCGAGCTTTCTTT
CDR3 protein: CASSQEHGRTLRAFF

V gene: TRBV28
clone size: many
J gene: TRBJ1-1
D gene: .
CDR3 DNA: TGTGCCAGCAGTCCCCCGCGGGACATTAACACTGAAGCTTTCTTT
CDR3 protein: CASSPPRDINTEAFF

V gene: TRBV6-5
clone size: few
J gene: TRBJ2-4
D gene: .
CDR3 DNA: TGTGCCAGCAGTTACGATCGCTATAGAGCCAAAAACATTCAGTACTTC
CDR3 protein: CASSYDRYRAKNIQYF

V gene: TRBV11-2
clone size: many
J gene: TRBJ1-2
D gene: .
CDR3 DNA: TGTGCCAGCGGGGACGGCGTGGGATATGGCTACACCTTC
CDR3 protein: CASGDGVGYGYTF

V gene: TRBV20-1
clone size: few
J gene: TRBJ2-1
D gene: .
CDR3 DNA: TGCAGTGCTAGAGTAGGGGGGGGATCCTACAATGAGCAGTTCTTC
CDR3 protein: CSARVGGGSYNEQFF

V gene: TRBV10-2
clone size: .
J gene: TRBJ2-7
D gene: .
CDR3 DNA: TGCGCCAGCAGTGACCCCATATGGGAGCAGTACTTC
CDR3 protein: CASSDPIWEQYF

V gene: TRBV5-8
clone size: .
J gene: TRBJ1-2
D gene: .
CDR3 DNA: TGTGCCAGCAGCTTCTCACAGAACTATGGCTACACCTTC
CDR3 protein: CASSFSQNYGYTF

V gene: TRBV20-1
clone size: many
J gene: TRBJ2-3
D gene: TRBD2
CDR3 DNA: TGCAGTGTGGGAGGGTCAGCTAGCACAGATACGCAGTATTTT
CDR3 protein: CSVGGSASTDTQYF

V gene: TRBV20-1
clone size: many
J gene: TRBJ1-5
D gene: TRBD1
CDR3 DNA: TGCAGTGCTTCGCGAAGACAGGGGGCTAACCAGCCCCAGCATTTT
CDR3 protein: CSASRRQGANQPQHF

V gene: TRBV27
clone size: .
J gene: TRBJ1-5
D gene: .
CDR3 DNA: TGTGCCAGCACCCTATACGCTGTGGCGGGATCGGGATTCAATCAGCCCCAGCATTTT
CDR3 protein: CASTLYAVAGSGFNQPQHF

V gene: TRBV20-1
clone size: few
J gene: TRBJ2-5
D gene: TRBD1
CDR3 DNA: TGCAGTGCTAGAGATCGGGCAGGGGGCTGGGAAGAGACCCAGTACTTC
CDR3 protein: CSARDRAGGWEETQYF

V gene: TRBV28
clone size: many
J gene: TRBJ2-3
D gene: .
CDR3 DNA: TGTGCCAGCAGTTCAATACAGGGAGATACGCAGTATTTT
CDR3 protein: CASSSIQGDTQYF

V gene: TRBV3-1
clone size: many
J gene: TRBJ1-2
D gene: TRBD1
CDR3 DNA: TGTGCCAGCAGCCTCCGAACCGGGACAGGATTATATGGCTACACCTTC
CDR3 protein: CASSLRTGTGLYGYTF

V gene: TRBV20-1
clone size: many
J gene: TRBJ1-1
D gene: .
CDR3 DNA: TGCAGTGCTCCACTGGGGATGTTCACTGAAGCTTTCTTT
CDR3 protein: CSAPLGMFTEAFF

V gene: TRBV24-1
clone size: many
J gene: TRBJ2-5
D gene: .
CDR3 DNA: TGTGCCACCAGTGATCCGGGGTTGGAGACCCAGTACTTC
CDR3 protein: CATSDPGLETQYF

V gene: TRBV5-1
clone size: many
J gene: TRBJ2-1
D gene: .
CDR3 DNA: TGCGCCAGCAGCTCAGGACACCGGGGATACAATGAGCAGTTCTTC
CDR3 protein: CASSSGHRGYNEQFF